This TCR beta chain was recovered during a study of Graves' ophthalmopathy and Graves' hyperthyroidism. Amplified TCR beta CDR3 regions were obtained using RNA transcripts as template. The first round was an RT-PCR with HTBI primers, and the second round was a multiplex PCR. TCRdb redid the calling of the multiplex PCR reads with MiXCR, one entry per CDR3 protein. Of about 340,000 distinct CDR3 sequences in the sample, 17% were seen once. Orbital computed tomography, together with clinical symptoms, serum thyroxine, TRAb and thyroid ultrasound, was used for diagnosis. V lost 4 bases and J 12 bases, leaving 16 bases between the germline ends. The CDR3 runs to 12 residues. This clonotype was observed at least ten times.

Source material: peripheral blood. The receptor was derived from an adult man with Graves' ophthalmopathy. V and J are TRBV12-3 or TRBV12-4 and TRBJ2-7; maybe TRBD2 (5 bases). CDR3 sequence reads: CASSSILDRRYF. For the CDR3, the DNA is TGTGCCAGCAGTTCCATACTAGATAGGCGGTACTTC.